This T cell receptor beta chain emerged from a study of Ad26.COV2.S vaccination and SARS-CoV-2 variants. Study conclusions and caveats: Measurements of TCR breadth and depth may have given underestimates of the total T cell responses.

The treatment: about 20 received Ad26.COV2.S at low or high dose, single or two shots; 5 received placebo; per-sample allocation not given. Day 63 after the first vaccine or placebo injection was the time point for sampling. Note on this clone: No antigen is known for it.

The length of the CDR3 is 16 residues. V lost 1 base and J lost 4, with 13 bases in between. Germline CDR1 reads SGHTA; CDR2 reads FQGNSA. Using immunoSEQ multiplex PCR, the repertoire was profiled, and TCRdb retains in-frame clones only, with some absent. The data show 500,000 or so clones, with roughly 89% seen just once and 2.5% held by the top ten. This specimen consisted of peripheral blood, obtained in a trial of Ad26.COV2.S vaccine versus placebo. The TCR comes from a person between 18 and 65 years old who received the Ad26.COV2.S COVID-19 vaccine or a placebo. The chain joins TRBV7-2 to TRBJ1-4; no definite D call. CDR3: CASSLEFAGLNEKLFF. The CDR3 DNA follows: TGTGCCAGCAGCTTAGAATTCGCTGGGCTTAATGAAAAACTGTTTTTT.